This is a list of T cell receptor beta chains from one sample in a study of blood T cell repertoires in COVID-19. Data came from immunoSEQ multiplex PCR; TCRdb stores just in-frame clones and leaves some out. The sample carries over 150,000 clones, roughly 88% recorded once. The source material was peripheral blood. All receptors derive from a man aged 18 to 29 with acute or convalescent COVID-19. Both conserved end residues are part of each CDR3. A D gene is named only where the DNA matches it firmly. The listing skips clone size in some rows; elsewhere it reads once, few, many or a size class.

cdr3_length: 16
j_call: TRBJ2-7
clone_size: NA
v_call: TRBV6-2/TRBV6-3
d_call: NA
cdr3_nt: TGTGCCAGCAGCACTCCTATAGACAGGACCCCCTACGAGCAGTACTTC
cdr3_aa: CASSTPIDRTPYEQYF

cdr3_length: 14
j_call: TRBJ2-7
clone_size: NA
v_call: TRBV5-4
d_call: TRBD2
cdr3_nt: TGTGCCAGCAGCCGGGAGCGGGGGGACTACGAGCAGTACTTC
cdr3_aa: CASSRERGDYEQYF

cdr3_length: 15
j_call: TRBJ2-5
clone_size: once
v_call: TRBV7-9
d_call: NA
cdr3_nt: TGTGCCAGCAGCTTTTCTGCGGGCGGGGAAGAGACCCAGTACTTC
cdr3_aa: CASSFSAGGEETQYF

cdr3_length: 16
j_call: TRBJ2-1
clone_size: NA
v_call: TRBV19
d_call: TRBD1
cdr3_nt: TGTGCCAGTAGTATGGGGGAGATAGGGACAGACAATGAGCAGTTCTTC
cdr3_aa: CASSMGEIGTDNEQFF

cdr3_length: 14
j_call: TRBJ1-2
clone_size: NA
v_call: TRBV6-5
d_call: NA
cdr3_nt: TGTGCCAGTACCTTTGGGCCCTTAAACTATGGCTACACCTTC
cdr3_aa: CASTFGPLNYGYTF

cdr3_length: 17
j_call: TRBJ1-2
clone_size: NA
v_call: TRBV5-1
d_call: NA
cdr3_nt: TGCGCCAGCAGCTTGGCCCCTACGCGCGGGGCGGGCTATGGCTACACCTTC
cdr3_aa: CASSLAPTRGAGYGYTF

cdr3_length: 16
j_call: TRBJ2-1
clone_size: NA
v_call: TRBV7-2
d_call: TRBD2
cdr3_nt: TGTGCCAGCAGGCAATTCCCCGGGACTACTAACAATGAGCAGTTCTTC
cdr3_aa: CASRQFPGTTNNEQFF

cdr3_length: 18
j_call: TRBJ2-5
clone_size: NA
v_call: TRBV7-7
d_call: NA
cdr3_nt: TGTGCCAGCAGCTTAGTAGAGGGAAAGGAGGCGGGGAAAGAGACCCAGTACTTC
cdr3_aa: CASSLVEGKEAGKETQYF

cdr3_length: 14
j_call: TRBJ1-5
clone_size: NA
v_call: TRBV5-1
d_call: TRBD1
cdr3_nt: TGCGCCAGCAGCTTGGGGACAGGTAATCAGCCCCAGCATTTT
cdr3_aa: CASSLGTGNQPQHF

cdr3_length: 15
j_call: TRBJ1-5
clone_size: NA
v_call: TRBV6-5
d_call: TRBD1
cdr3_nt: TGTGCCAGCAGTCAATTGGGACAGTACAATCAGCCCCAGCATTTT
cdr3_aa: CASSQLGQYNQPQHF

cdr3_length: 15
j_call: TRBJ2-1
clone_size: NA
v_call: TRBV7-8
d_call: NA
cdr3_nt: TGTGCCAGCAGCTTAGGGGTGGGGGGAGACAATGAGCAGTTCTTC
cdr3_aa: CASSLGVGGDNEQFF

cdr3_length: 15
j_call: TRBJ1-6
clone_size: NA
v_call: TRBV5-6
d_call: NA
cdr3_nt: TGTGCCAGCTTCACACAGAGCTCCTATAATTCACCCCTCCACTTT
cdr3_aa: CASFTQSSYNSPLHF

cdr3_length: 15
j_call: TRBJ2-1
clone_size: NA
v_call: TRBV30
d_call: NA
cdr3_nt: TGTGCCTGGAGTCCACAGACCGGGACACCCAATGAGCAGTTCTTC
cdr3_aa: CAWSPQTGTPNEQFF

cdr3_length: 16
j_call: TRBJ1-2
clone_size: NA
v_call: TRBV4-2
d_call: TRBD1
cdr3_nt: TGTGCCAGCAGCCATCTCGAGGGGACAGGAGATTATGGCTACACCTTC
cdr3_aa: CASSHLEGTGDYGYTF

cdr3_length: 15
j_call: TRBJ1-5
clone_size: NA
v_call: TRBV27
d_call: TRBD1
cdr3_nt: TGTGCCAGCAGTGCGGACAGGGGATTTGATCAGCCCCAGCATTTT
cdr3_aa: CASSADRGFDQPQHF

cdr3_length: 14
j_call: TRBJ2-3
clone_size: NA
v_call: TRBV6-6
d_call: TRBD2
cdr3_nt: TGTGCCAGCAGTAGCGGGAGGGCGCCAGATACGCAGTATTTT
cdr3_aa: CASSSGRAPDTQYF

cdr3_length: 15
j_call: TRBJ1-2
clone_size: NA
v_call: TRBV2
d_call: NA
cdr3_nt: TGTGCCAGCAGTGAAAAGGTTGGAGGGAACTATGGCTACACCTTC
cdr3_aa: CASSEKVGGNYGYTF

cdr3_length: 13
j_call: TRBJ2-1
clone_size: once
v_call: TRBV20-1
d_call: NA
cdr3_nt: TGCAGTGCTAGTCGGGATCGCGTCAATGAGCAGTTCTTC
cdr3_aa: CSASRDRVNEQFF

cdr3_length: 15
j_call: TRBJ2-4
clone_size: NA
v_call: TRBV5-4
d_call: NA
cdr3_nt: TGTGCCAGCAGCGCGACTTCCGCTTCCAAAAACATTCAGTACTTC
cdr3_aa: CASSATSASKNIQYF

cdr3_length: 14
j_call: TRBJ2-1
clone_size: NA
v_call: TRBV7-9
d_call: NA
cdr3_nt: TGTGCCAGCAGCTCGTGGGACTTAAACAATGAGCAGTTCTTC
cdr3_aa: CASSSWDLNNEQFF

cdr3_length: 17
j_call: TRBJ2-1
clone_size: NA
v_call: TRBV15
d_call: TRBD2
cdr3_nt: TGTGCCACCAGCGGAGGCCCGGGACTAGCCTCCTACAATGAGCAGTTCTTC
cdr3_aa: CATSGGPGLASYNEQFF

cdr3_length: 14
j_call: TRBJ2-1
clone_size: NA
v_call: TRBV25-1
d_call: NA
cdr3_nt: TGTGCCAGCAGTGATAGGAGTCGAAACAATGAGCAGTTCTTC
cdr3_aa: CASSDRSRNNEQFF

cdr3_length: 20
j_call: TRBJ1-4
clone_size: NA
v_call: TRBV4-1
d_call: NA
cdr3_nt: TGCGCCAGCAGCCTAAAACCGGGGGGGGTTAGCCCTGGGACTAATGAAAAATTGTTTTTT
cdr3_aa: CASSLKPGGVSPGTNEKLFF

cdr3_length: 14
j_call: TRBJ2-1
clone_size: NA
v_call: TRBV9
d_call: NA
cdr3_nt: TGTGCCAGCAGCACAAGACAGTCCTACAATGAGCAGTTCTTC
cdr3_aa: CASSTRQSYNEQFF

cdr3_length: 13
j_call: TRBJ1-4
clone_size: NA
v_call: TRBV2
d_call: NA
cdr3_nt: TGTGCCAGCACCCTGACACTCGATGAAAAACTGTTTTTT
cdr3_aa: CASTLTLDEKLFF